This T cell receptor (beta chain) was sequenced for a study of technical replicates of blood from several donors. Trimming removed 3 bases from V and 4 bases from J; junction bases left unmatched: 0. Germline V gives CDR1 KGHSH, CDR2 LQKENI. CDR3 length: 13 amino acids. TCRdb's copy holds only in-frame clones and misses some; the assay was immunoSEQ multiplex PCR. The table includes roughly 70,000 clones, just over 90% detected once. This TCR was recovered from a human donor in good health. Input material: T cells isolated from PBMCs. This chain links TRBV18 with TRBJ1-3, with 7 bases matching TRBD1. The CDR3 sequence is CASSPTGGNTIYF. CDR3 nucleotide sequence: TGTGCCAGCTCACCGACAGGGGGAAACACCATATATTTT.